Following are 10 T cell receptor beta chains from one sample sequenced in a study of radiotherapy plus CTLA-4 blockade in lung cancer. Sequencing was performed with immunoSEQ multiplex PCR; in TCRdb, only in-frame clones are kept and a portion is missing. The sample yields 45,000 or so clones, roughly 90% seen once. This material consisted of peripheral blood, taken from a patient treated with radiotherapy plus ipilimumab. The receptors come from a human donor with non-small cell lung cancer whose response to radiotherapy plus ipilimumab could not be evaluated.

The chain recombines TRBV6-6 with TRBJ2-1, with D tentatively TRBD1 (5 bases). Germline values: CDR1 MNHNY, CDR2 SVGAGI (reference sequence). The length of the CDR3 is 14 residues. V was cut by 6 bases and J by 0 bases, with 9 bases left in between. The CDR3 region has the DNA TGTGCCAGCAGGGTGACAGACTCCTACAATGAGCAGTTCTTC. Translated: CASRVTDSYNEQFF.

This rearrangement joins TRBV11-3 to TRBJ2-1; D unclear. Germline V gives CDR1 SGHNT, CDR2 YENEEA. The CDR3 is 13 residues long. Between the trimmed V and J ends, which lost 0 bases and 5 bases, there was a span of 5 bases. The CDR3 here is CASSLEANNEQFF. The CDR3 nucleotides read TGTGCCAGCAGCTTAGAGGCAAACAATGAGCAGTTCTTC.

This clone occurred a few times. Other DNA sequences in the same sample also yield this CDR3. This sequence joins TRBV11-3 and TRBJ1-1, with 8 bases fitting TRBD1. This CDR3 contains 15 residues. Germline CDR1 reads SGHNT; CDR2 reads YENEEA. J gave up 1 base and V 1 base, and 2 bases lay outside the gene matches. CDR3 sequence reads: CASSLGGTGNTEAFF. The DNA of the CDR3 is TGTGCCAGCAGCTTAGGTGGGACAGGGAACACTGAAGCTTTCTTT.

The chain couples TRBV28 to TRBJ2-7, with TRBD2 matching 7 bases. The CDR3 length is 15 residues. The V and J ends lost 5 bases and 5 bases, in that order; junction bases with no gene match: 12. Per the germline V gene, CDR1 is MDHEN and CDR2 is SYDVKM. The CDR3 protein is CASSGNVGGRHEQYF. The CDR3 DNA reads TGTGCCAGCAGTGGTAACGTGGGGGGGAGGCACGAGCAGTACTTC. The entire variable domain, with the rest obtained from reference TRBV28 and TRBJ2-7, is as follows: DVKVTQSSRYLVKRTGEKVFLECVQDMDHENMFWYRQDPGLGLRLIYFSYDVKMKEKGDIPEGYSVSREKKERFSLILESASTNQTSMYLCASSGNVGGRHEQYFGPGTRLTVT.

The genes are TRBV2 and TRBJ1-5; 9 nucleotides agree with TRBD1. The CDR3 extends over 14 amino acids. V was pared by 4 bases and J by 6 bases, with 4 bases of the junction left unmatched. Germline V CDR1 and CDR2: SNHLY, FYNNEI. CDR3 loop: CASSGGQGTQPQHF. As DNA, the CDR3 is TGTGCCAGCAGTGGGGGACAGGGTACTCAGCCCCAGCATTTT.

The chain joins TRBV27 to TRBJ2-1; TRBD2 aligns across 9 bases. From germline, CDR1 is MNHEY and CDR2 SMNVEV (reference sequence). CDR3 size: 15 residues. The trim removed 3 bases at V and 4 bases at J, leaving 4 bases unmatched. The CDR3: CASSFSGGKYNEQFF. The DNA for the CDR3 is TGTGCCAGCAGTTTTAGCGGGGGTAAATACAATGAGCAGTTCTTC.

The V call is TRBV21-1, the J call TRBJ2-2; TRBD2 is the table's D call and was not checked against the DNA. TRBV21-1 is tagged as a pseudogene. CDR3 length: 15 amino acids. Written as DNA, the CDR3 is TGTGCCAGCAGCCCACGACTAGCGGGAGGGGGAGGGCTGTTTTTT. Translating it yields CASSPRLAGGGGLFF.

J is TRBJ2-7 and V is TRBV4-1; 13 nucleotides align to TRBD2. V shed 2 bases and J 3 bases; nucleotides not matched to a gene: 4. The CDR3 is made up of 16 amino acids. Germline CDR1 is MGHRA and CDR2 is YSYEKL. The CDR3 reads CASSQTGLAGLYEQYF. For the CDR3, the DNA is TGCGCCAGCAGCCAAACGGGACTAGCGGGACTCTACGAGCAGTACTTC.

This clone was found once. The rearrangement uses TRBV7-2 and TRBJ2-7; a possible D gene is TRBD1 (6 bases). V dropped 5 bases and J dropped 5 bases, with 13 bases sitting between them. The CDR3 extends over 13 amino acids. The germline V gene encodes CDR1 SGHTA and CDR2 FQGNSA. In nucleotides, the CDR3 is TGTGCCAGCAGCCCTACAGGGTACCACGAGCAGTACTTC. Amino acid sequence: CASSPTGYHEQYF.

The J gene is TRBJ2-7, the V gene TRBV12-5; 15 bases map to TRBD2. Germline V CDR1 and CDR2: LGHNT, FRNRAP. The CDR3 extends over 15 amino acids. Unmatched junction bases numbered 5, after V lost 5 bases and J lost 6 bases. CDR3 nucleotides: TGTGCTAGTGGTCCCTCGGGACTAGCGGGGGGCGAGCAGTACTTC. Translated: CASGPSGLAGGEQYF. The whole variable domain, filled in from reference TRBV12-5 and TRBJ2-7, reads DARVTQTPRHKVTEMGQEVTMRCQPILGHNTVFWYRQTMMQGLELLAYFRNRAPLDDSGMPKDRFSAEMPDATLATLKIQPSEPRDSAVYFCASGPSGLAGGEQYFGPGTRLTVT.